Sequencing of this T cell receptor beta chain was carried out in a study of T cells expressing NK-cell markers. Study-level background: CD3+CD56+NKG2C+, CD3+CD56+NKG2C- and CD3+CD56-NKG2C+ T cells, once sorted, supplied the TCR beta repertoires. The authors sequenced eight donors, of whom seven were HCMV-seropositive and one was seronegative. Findings of the study overall: Among a handful of donors, these clonotypes also ranked first in the CD3+CD56-NKG2C+ fraction.

In generating TCR beta cDNA, 5'RACE template switching with UMIs was used. TCRdb re-called the 5' RACE reads and gives one entry per CDR3 protein, without DNA. This sample contains roughly 350,000 distinct CDR3 sequences. Concerning this clonotype: What it binds is not known.

The clonotype originates from a man between 18 and 69 years old in good health. Specimen: blood T cells: a sorted CD56 or NKG2C T cell subset, CD4+ or CD8+ T cells, or bulk PBMC T cells (not recorded which).

This CDR3 is CASSVAERNTIYF. The genes are TRBV11-2 and TRBJ1-3. The CDR3 spans 13 residues. CDR1 is SGHAT and CDR2 is FQNNGV in the germline V gene.